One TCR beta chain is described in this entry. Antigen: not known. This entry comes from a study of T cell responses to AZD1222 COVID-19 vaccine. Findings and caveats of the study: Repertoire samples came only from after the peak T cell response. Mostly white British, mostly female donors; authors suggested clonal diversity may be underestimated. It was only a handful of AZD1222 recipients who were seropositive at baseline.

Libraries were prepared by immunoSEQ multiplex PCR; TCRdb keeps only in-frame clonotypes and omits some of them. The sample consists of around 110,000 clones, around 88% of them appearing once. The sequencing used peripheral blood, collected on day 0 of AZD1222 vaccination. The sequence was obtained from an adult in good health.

The chain's CDR3 is CASSRTGQGETQYF. The CDR3 DNA sequence: TGTGCCAGCAGCCGTACGGGACAGGGTGAGACCCAGTACTTC. V gene TRBV27 combines with J gene TRBJ2-5; 9 bases match TRBD1. Germline CDR1 and CDR2: MNHEY and SMNVEV (reference sequence). J gave up 5 bases and V 6 bases, and 7 bases lay outside the gene matches. This CDR3 is 14 amino acids long.